The 29 T cell receptor beta chains in this list originate from one sample, sequenced in a study. TCRdb passed the 5' RACE reads through MiXCR, listing each CDR3 protein once. Among about 5,800 distinct CDR3 sequences listed, approximately 30% were seen once. Sequenced material: memory CD4+ T cells sorted from a lymph node. The subset denotes: memory CD4+ T cells, CD4+CD45RO+CD25-. The receptors stem from a female donor with breast cancer.

By share of the sample, this clonotype is medium-sized. The chain carries TRBV20-1 and TRBJ2-7; D is perhaps TRBD1 (5 bases). Trimming took 3 bases from V and 2 from J, leaving 11 bases between them. CDR1 DFQATT and CDR2 SNEGSKA come from the germline V gene (reference sequence). The CDR3 covers 13 residues. CDR3 bases: TGCAGTGCTAGTAGACAGCAGCCCTACGAGCAGTACTTC. Its translation is CSASRQQPYEQYF.

In this sample, this clonotype turned up many times. The chain recombines TRBV7-8 with TRBJ2-3; D is uncertain. Germline lookup yields CDR1 SGHVS and CDR2 FQNEAQ. Trimming shortened V by 6 bases and J by 6 bases, and 16 bases separated the two germline ends. This CDR3 comprises 14 residues. The CDR3 DNA reads TGTGCCAGCAGTTTCGACTGGTTGAGGGATACGCAGTATTTT. Its protein is CASSFDWLRDTQYF.

This chain links TRBV4-2 with TRBJ1-5; perhaps TRBD1 as D (5 bases). Germline CDR1 is LGHNA and CDR2 is YNFKEQ. Trimming took 0 bases from V and 3 from J, leaving 12 bases between them. The CDR3 is 16 residues long. CDR3 coding DNA: TGTGCCAGCAGCCAAGATCGGGACCTCAACAATCAGCCCCAGCATTTT. Amino acid sequence: CASSQDRDLNNQPQHF.

Concerning this clonotype: Its ends do not fully match the called genes, so a read error is possible. The rearrangement uses TRBV15 and TRBJ1-2; D is uncertain. This CDR3 contains 14 residues. Germline V gene data show CDR1 as LNHNV and CDR2 as YYDKDF (reference sequence). CDR3 sequence (DNA): TGCGCCACCAGCAGAGCGGAGACTAACTATGGCTACACCTTC. This sequence encodes CATSRAETNYGYTF.

This clonotype was recorded many times. V and J are TRBV6-6 and TRBJ1-2; 9 bases are shared with TRBD1. The J segment lost 4 bases and the V segment lost 7 bases, leaving 10 bases of the junction unmatched. The CDR3 contains 15 residues. The germline V gene encodes CDR1 MNHNY and CDR2 SVGAGI (reference sequence). CDR3 nucleotides: TGTGCCAGCAAAGATACCGGGACAGGGATCTATGGCTACACCTTC. It yields the protein CASKDTGTGIYGYTF.

This chain connects TRBV7-9 to TRBJ2-7; 8 positions agree with TRBD2. Germline CDR1 is SEHNR and CDR2 is FQNEAQ (reference sequence). The J segment lost 1 base and the V segment lost 4 bases, leaving 18 bases of the junction unmatched. The CDR3 covers 19 residues. The CDR3 nucleotides are TGTGCCAGCAGCTCCCCTGCCCCTCGAGGTAGCGGGAATTCCTACGAGCAGTACTTC. The encoded protein is CASSSPAPRGSGNSYEQYF.

The gene calls are TRBV2 and TRBJ2-3; 9 bases are shared with TRBD2. The CDR3 runs to 15 residues. CDR1 and CDR2 (germline): SNHLY, FYNNEI. J gave up 3 bases and V 4 bases, and 5 bases lay outside the gene matches. The CDR3 is CASSVMGLATDTQYF. DNA for the CDR3: TGTGCCAGCAGTGTCATGGGACTAGCTACAGATACGCAGTATTTT.

This clonotype was seen ten or more times. The chain has TRBV2 and TRBJ2-7, with unresolved D. V lost 3 bases and J 1 base, leaving 13 bases between the germline ends. CDR3 length: 15 amino acids. Germline V CDR1 and CDR2: SNHLY, FYNNEI. The DNA for the CDR3 is TGTGCCAGCAGTGAGAGAATGGTCAGATCCTACGAGCAGTACTTC. Amino acids: CASSERMVRSYEQYF.

This clonotype showed up many times. The chain is built from TRBV5-6 and TRBJ2-1, with 9 nucleotides matching TRBD2. CDR3 size: 16 residues. Germline CDR1 and CDR2: SGHDT and YYEEEE. V trimming: 0 bases; J trimming: 6 bases; junction bases outside the gene matches: 7. The CDR3 DNA sequence: TGTGCCAGCAGCTTGGAGGTGACTAGCGGATTCAATGAGCAGTTCTTC. This encodes CASSLEVTSGFNEQFF.

This clonotype was counted between two and nine times. This sequence may be a read error, since a much larger clone differs from it by one base. The genes are TRBV6-2 or TRBV6-3 and TRBJ1-1; D not certain. V lost 1 base and J 5 bases, leaving 8 bases between the germline ends. There are 13 residues in the CDR3. The germline gives CDR1 MNHEY, CDR2 SVGEGT. The CDR3 DNA reads as TGTGCCAGCAGTTACTATTTGAGAACTGAAGCTTTCTTT. Amino acid sequence: CASSYYLRTEAFF.

By share, this clonotype ranks as medium-sized. CDR3 protein: CASSLGWGWTGELFF. In nucleotides, the CDR3 is TGTGCCAGCAGCTTAGGGTGGGGATGGACCGGGGAGCTGTTTTTT. The chain carries TRBV7-2 and TRBJ2-2; D gene unclear. V lost 1 base, J lost 5 bases, and 11 bases lay in between. From germline, CDR1 is SGHTA and CDR2 FQGNSA. The CDR3 has 15 amino acids.

Within the sample, this clonotype is medium-sized. One junction end disagrees with the germline gene, perhaps due to a read error. The rearrangement uses TRBV7-8 and TRBJ1-2; no firm D call. The germline V gene encodes CDR1 SGHVS and CDR2 FQNEAQ. This CDR3 comprises 12 residues. The DNA of the CDR3 is TGTGCCAGCAGCACACTCGGGGTGACTAACGCCTTC. Amino acids: CASSTLGVTNAF.

To note about this clonotype: Just one base apart from a much larger clone, this may be a read error. The conserved phenylalanine or tryptophan normally closing the CDR3 is absent here, so this likely arose from a read error. This CDR3 reads CASSSAGTGPEKLFL. DNA of the CDR3: TGTGCCAGCAGCTCGGCCGGGACAGGGCCTGAAAAACTGTTTCTT. This sequence joins TRBV7-9 and TRBJ1-4, with 9 bases aligning to TRBD1. CDR3 length: 15 residues. After removal of 4 bases from V and 7 bases from J, the junction contained 7 bases not matched to a gene. Germline V gene data show CDR1 as SEHNR and CDR2 as FQNEAQ (reference sequence).

In this sample, this clonotype turned up many times. J is TRBJ2-2 and V is TRBV7-9; 10 bases map to TRBD1. The CDR3 is 17 amino acids. J was trimmed by 0 bases and V by 5 bases; bases with no gene match: 6. CDR1 and CDR2 from the germline V gene are SEHNR and FQNEAQ (reference sequence). CDR3 DNA: TGTGCCAGCAGCCCGAGGACAGGGGGTCCGAACACCGGGGAGCTGTTTTTT. Translation gives CASSPRTGGPNTGELFF.

This chain uses TRBV24-1 with TRBJ2-1; TRBD2 agrees at 7 bases. The CDR3 is 16 amino acids. The V and J ends lost 0 bases and 4 bases, in that order; junction bases with no gene match: 5. Germline CDR1 and CDR2: KGHDR and SFDVKD. The CDR3 sequence is CATSDLASGAYNEQFF. CDR3 coding DNA: TGTGCCACCAGTGATTTGGCCAGCGGGGCTTACAATGAGCAGTTCTTC.

By sample share, this clonotype is medium-sized. V and J are TRBV7-2 and TRBJ2-3; D unclear. Between the trimmed V and J ends, which lost 3 bases and 4 bases, there was a span of 5 bases. The CDR3 totals 12 residues. The V gene's germline CDR1 is SGHTA and CDR2 FQGNSA. The CDR3 DNA is TGTGCCAGCAGCTTTGGCGCAGATACGCAGTATTTT. Residues: CASSFGADTQYF.

The chain links TRBV6-1 to TRBJ2-7; the D gene could be TRBD1 or TRBD2 (5 bases each). CDR3 length equals 14 residues. The V gene lost 7 bases and the J gene lost 2 bases, with 15 bases spanning the gap. The germline V gene encodes CDR1 MNHNS and CDR2 SASEGT. The CDR3 DNA reads TGTGCCAGCACGGGGCTCCGAGCCCCCTACGAGCAGTACTTC. Translation: CASTGLRAPYEQYF.

This clonotype is labeled as medium-sized (0.01 to 0.1%). At one of its ends the junction is not consistent with the germline gene, which may arise from a read error. The CDR3 sequence is CAGSLVGDRADEQYF. CDR3 bases: TGTGCCGGCAGCTTAGTAGGGGACAGGGCGGACGAGCAGTACTTC. The chain has TRBV7-2 and TRBJ2-7; 9 bases are a match to TRBD1. Per germline, CDR1 SGHTA and CDR2 FQGNSA. The CDR3 has 15 residues.

The rearrangement uses TRBV7-9 and TRBJ2-1; D possibly corresponds to TRBD2 (5 bases). Trimming removed 6 bases at V and 9 bases at J, with 15 bases between. This CDR3 comprises 13 residues. In germline, CDR1 is SEHNR, CDR2 FQNEAQ (reference sequence). DNA of the CDR3: TGTGCCAGCAGAGTAGCGTCGGGTGCTGAGCAGTTCTTC. It specifies CASRVASGAEQFF.

This clonotype was seen many times. The rearrangement joins TRBV5-4 to TRBJ2-1, with a possible D match to TRBD1 (5 bases). The V end was cut by 2 bases, the J end by 2 bases, with 11 bases between. There are 15 residues in the CDR3. CDR1 SGHNT and CDR2 YYREEE come from the germline V gene (reference sequence). The CDR3 nucleotides are TGTGCCAGCAGCTTAGGGCAGGGAACCTACAATGAGCAGTTCTTC. Translating gives CASSLGQGTYNEQFF.

In its sample, this clonotype was seen many times. The chain's CDR3 is CASSPSAARPSGNTIYF. The CDR3, as DNA: TGTGCCAGCAGCCCGAGTGCCGCTCGACCTTCTGGAAACACCATATATTTT. This rearrangement joins TRBV11-3 to TRBJ1-3; D remains unclear. This CDR3 comprises 17 residues. The V end lost 5 bases, the J end lost 1 base, and 18 bases lay between the germline ends. CDR1 and CDR2 (germline): SGHNT, YENEEA.

The chain is built from TRBV5-6 and TRBJ2-2; D possibly corresponds to TRBD2 (5 bases). The CDR3 is 18 residues long. V lost 2 bases and J 1 base, leaving 18 bases between the germline ends. The V gene's germline CDR1 is SGHDT and CDR2 YYEEEE. The CDR3 protein is CASSLSPGQRKNTGELFF. The CDR3 DNA is TGTGCCAGCAGCTTAAGCCCCGGCCAGCGGAAGAACACCGGGGAGCTGTTTTTT.

By sample fraction, this clonotype is large. The V call is TRBV5-1, the J call TRBJ2-1; 10 positions agree with TRBD2. This CDR3 has 16 amino acids. From germline, CDR1 is SGHRS and CDR2 YFSETQ. V lost 4 bases to trimming and J lost 4 bases; unmatched junction nucleotides: 8. The CDR3 region is CASSPTASGSYNEQFF. CDR3 DNA sequence: TGCGCCAGCAGCCCAACGGCTAGCGGGAGTTACAATGAGCAGTTCTTC.

Of note for this clonotype: This may stem from a read error, because a much larger clone lies one nucleotide away. The V and J genes are TRBV5-6 and TRBJ2-1; D gene uncertain. This CDR3 is 16 amino acids long. The germline V gene has CDR1 SGHDT and CDR2 YYEEEE. The CDR3 region is CASSFPPPTSYNEQLF. The CDR3 DNA reads TGTGCCAGCAGCTTCCCCCCCCCGACCTCCTACAATGAGCAGCTCTTC.

Note on this clonotype: Just one base apart from a much larger clone, this may be a read error. V and J are TRBV6-5 and TRBJ2-1, with D possibly matching TRBD2 (7 bases). Germline CDR1 MNHEY, CDR2 SVGAGI. Trimming pared 5 bases from V and 9 bases from J, leaving 20 bases between. This CDR3 comprises 15 residues. CDR3 region: CASSPGGGGLSEQFF. CDR3 DNA sequence: TGTGCCAGCAGTCCCGGGGGCGGGGGACTCAGTGAGCAGTTCTTC.

The chain couples TRBV5-1 to TRBJ2-7, with 13 bases lining up with TRBD2. The CDR3 spans 17 residues. Germline V lookup: CDR1 SGHRS, CDR2 YFSETQ. V lost 4 bases to trimming and J lost 6 bases; unmatched junction nucleotides: 13. CDR3 in DNA: TGCGCCAGCAGCCCGTTTACGACTAGCGGGAGGTTTGTCGAGCAGTACTTC. Amino acids: CASSPFTTSGRFVEQYF.

This rearrangement joins TRBV28 to TRBJ1-5; D might be TRBD1 (6 bases). Germline V gene sequence: CDR1 MDHEN, CDR2 SYDVKM. This CDR3 region has 14 residues. Trimming cost V 6 bases and J 7 bases, with 16 bases left between them. CDR3 sequence: CASSEGGGLQPQHF. In DNA, the CDR3 is TGTGCCAGCAGCGAGGGGGGGGGTCTCCAGCCCCAGCATTTT.

This clonotype was counted at least ten times. The chain recombines TRBV4-1 with TRBJ2-1, with 8 positions matching TRBD2. V was clipped by 4 bases and J by 2 bases; unmatched bases: 1. The CDR3 has 14 amino acids. Per the germline V gene, CDR1 is MGHRA and CDR2 is YSYEKL. The CDR3 DNA sequence: TGCGCCAGCAGCCTGGGACTAGCCTACAATGAGCAGTTCTTC. Protein sequence: CASSLGLAYNEQFF.

On this clonotype: It may be a read error: a sequence one base away is much more abundant. The V gene is TRBV2, the J gene TRBJ1-2, with TRBD1 matching 8 bases. Trimming at V came to 6 bases and at J to 4 bases, leaving 10 bases not matched to a gene. This CDR3 spans 15 amino acids. Germline-derived CDR1 and CDR2 are SNHLY and FYNNEI. DNA for the CDR3: TGTGCCAGCAGGAACCATGGACAGGGTCCCTATGGCTACACCTTC. Translation gives CASRNHGQGPYGYTF. Using reference TRBV2 and TRBJ1-2 for the parts outside the CDR3, the full variable domain is EPEVTQTPSHQVTQMGQEVILRCVPISNHLYFYWYRQILGQKVEFLVSFYNNEISEKSEIFDDQFSVERPDGSNFTLKIRSTKLEDSAMYFCASRNHGQGPYGYTFGSGTRLTVV.